This is a list of T cell receptor beta chains from one sample in a study of blood T cell repertoires in COVID-19. Method: immunoSEQ multiplex PCR; TCRdb's copy keeps in-frame clones and lacks some. The sample has 200,000 to 300,000 clones, about 90% seen once. Sequenced: peripheral blood. All receptors come from a man aged 55 to 70 with acute or convalescent COVID-19. Both conserved end residues are part of each CDR3. D genes are given only for firm matches. Some rows have no size entry. The others give once, few or many, or a class for an expanded clone.

d_call	clone_size	j_call	cdr3_length	v_call	cdr3_nt	cdr3_aa
TRBD2	NA	TRBJ2-3	15	TRBV11-3	TGTGCCAGCAGCTTAAGGACTAGCGGGGCAGATACGCAGTATTTT	CASSLRTSGADTQYF
NA	NA	TRBJ1-5	13	TRBV6-5	TGTGCCAGCACCCGCTCGGAGGGTCGGCCCCAGCATTTT	CASTRSEGRPQHF
TRBD1	NA	TRBJ1-4	17	TRBV5-1	TGCGCCAGCACCGGACAGGGTCTTGAGGCAACTAATGAAAAACTGTTTTTT	CASTGQGLEATNEKLFF
NA	NA	TRBJ1-4	15	TRBV3-1/TRBV3-2	TGTGCCAGCAGCCCCCCAGGGGCCCTTAATGAAAAACTGTTTTTT	CASSPPGALNEKLFF
TRBD1	NA	TRBJ1-3	16	TRBV28	TGTGCCAGCAGTCCCGCCGGACAGGTTAAGGGAAACACCATATATTTT	CASSPAGQVKGNTIYF
NA	once	TRBJ2-7	14	TRBV3-1/TRBV3-2	TGTGCCAGCAGCCATCTAGCGCGCTCCTACGAGCAGTACTTC	CASSHLARSYEQYF
NA	NA	TRBJ2-7	13	TRBV6-5	TGTGCCAGCAGCCACAGGCACTCCTACGAGCAGTACTTC	CASSHRHSYEQYF
NA	NA	TRBJ1-1	13	TRBV9	TGTGCCAGCAGCGCAACTGGGAACACTGAAGCTTTCTTT	CASSATGNTEAFF
TRBD1	NA	TRBJ1-2	18	TRBV19	TGTGCCAGTAGTCCGCGAGGGACAGGGGGCAACGGATACTATGGCTACACCTTC	CASSPRGTGGNGYYGYTF
NA	NA	TRBJ2-2	15	TRBV9	TGTGCCAGCAGCGGGGGCAGGAGGAACACCGGGGAGCTGTTTTTT	CASSGGRRNTGELFF
NA	NA	TRBJ1-5	13	TRBV9	TGTGCCAGCAGCGGGACAGCTAATCAGCCCCAGCATTTT	CASSGTANQPQHF
TRBD2	NA	TRBJ2-7	12	TRBV7-9	TGTGCCAGCAGTCTTAGCGGGACCTGGGAGTACTTC	CASSLSGTWEYF
TRBD1	NA	TRBJ1-2	15	TRBV18	TGTGCCAGCTCACCAGAGGGCAGGGGGCATTTTGGCTACACCTTC	CASSPEGRGHFGYTF
TRBD2	once	TRBJ2-5	15	TRBV5-4	TGTGCCAGCAGCCCCGAATTAGCGGGGGGGGAGACCCAGTACTTC	CASSPELAGGETQYF
TRBD1	NA	TRBJ1-2	17	TRBV5-4	TGTGCCAGCAGCTTGGATCTTAGGGGACAGGGGGGGTATGGCTACACCTTC	CASSLDLRGQGGYGYTF
NA	once	TRBJ1-1	15	TRBV4-3	TGCGCCAGCAGCCAACTTCCCGGGGGGTGGACTGAAGCTTTCTTT	CASSQLPGGWTEAFF
TRBD1	NA	TRBJ2-2	15	TRBV30	TGTGCCTGGAGCTCAGACCACAGGGGGTCCGGGGAGCTGTTTTTT	CAWSSDHRGSGELFF
NA	NA	TRBJ2-5	12	TRBV30	TGTGCCTGGGACACCTCCCAAGAGACCCAGTACTTC	CAWDTSQETQYF
TRBD2	NA	TRBJ2-1	18	TRBV18	TGTGCCAGCTCACGTAGGGAGGGACCCTCCTCAATGAACAATGAGCAGTTCTTC	CASSRREGPSSMNNEQFF
NA	few	TRBJ2-7	13	TRBV2	TGTGCCAGCAGCCGGACTACCTCCTACGAGCAGTACTTC	CASSRTTSYEQYF
NA	NA	TRBJ2-1	16	TRBV9	TGTGCCAGCAGCGTAGATTCAGCGGGTAGGGTTCGTGAGCAGTTCTTC	CASSVDSAGRVREQFF
TRBD2	NA	TRBJ2-2	17	TRBV18	TGTGCCAGCTCACCCGGGACTAGCGGGCGTTTATCCGGGGAGCTGTTTTTT	CASSPGTSGRLSGELFF
TRBD1	NA	TRBJ1-5	16	TRBV4-3	TGCGCCAGCAGCCAAGAGACAGGGAGGCGCAATCAGCCCCAGCATTTT	CASSQETGRRNQPQHF
TRBD2	NA	TRBJ2-2	14	TRBV6-1	TGTGCCAGCAGTGATAGCGGGCCCACCGGGGAGCTGTTTTTT	CASSDSGPTGELFF
NA	NA	TRBJ2-3	15	TRBV6-5	TGTGCCAGCAGCTCAGACAGGACAGCCACAGATACGCAGTATTTT	CASSSDRTATDTQYF
TRBD1	NA	TRBJ1-1	12	TRBV11-3	TGTGCCAGCAGCCCAGGGGGGACTGAAGCTTTCTTT	CASSPGGTEAFF
NA	NA	TRBJ2-2	15	TRBV7-2	TGTGCCAGCAGCGCCCGGCGGGCGAACACCGGGGAGCTGTTTTTT	CASSARRANTGELFF
NA	NA	TRBJ2-7	13	TRBV4-1	TGCGCCAGCAGCCAAGTTCAGTCCTACGAGCAGTACTTC	CASSQVQSYEQYF
TRBD1	NA	TRBJ1-5	16	TRBV3-1/TRBV3-2	TGTGCCAGCAGCCAGGGTGACAGGGCCACCAATCAGCCCCAGCATTTT	CASSQGDRATNQPQHF
NA	NA	TRBJ1-3	16	TRBV4-2	TGTGCCAGCAGCCAAGATGGGGCAGGGGTAGGAAACACCATATATTTT	CASSQDGAGVGNTIYF
TRBD2	NA	TRBJ2-1	16	TRBV24-1	TGTGCCACCGAGGAGACCGGGACTAGGAGACAAAGTGAGCAGTTCTTC	CATEETGTRRQSEQFF
NA	NA	TRBJ2-7	13	TRBV20-1	TGCAGTGCCAGTTCACCAAGCGGCTACGAGCAGTACTTC	CSASSPSGYEQYF
TRBD2	NA	TRBJ2-7	13	TRBV27	TGTGCCACCTGGGGGCTAGCGGGATTAGAGCAGTACTTC	CATWGLAGLEQYF
NA	NA	TRBJ1-4	13	TRBV10-3	TGTGCCATCAGGAGGGAGGAGGCGGAAAAACTGTTTTTT	CAIRREEAEKLFF
NA	few	TRBJ1-1	16	TRBV4-1	TGCGCCAGCAGCCAAGCTGAACAGGGTATAAACACTGAAGCTTTCTTT	CASSQAEQGINTEAFF
TRBD1	NA	TRBJ2-3	16	TRBV5-1	TGCGCCAGCAGCTTGGAACACAGGGGTTTGGCAGATACGCAGTATTTT	CASSLEHRGLADTQYF
TRBD1	NA	TRBJ2-1	15	TRBV10-3	TGTGCCATCAGTGAGTCGAGACAGGGCGGCAATGAGCAGTTCTTC	CAISESRQGGNEQFF
NA	NA	TRBJ2-7	15	TRBV11-2	TGTGCCAGCAGCCACACAGGGAGATCAGCTAGCGAGCAGTACTTC	CASSHTGRSASEQYF
NA	NA	TRBJ2-7	17	TRBV27	TGTGCCAGCAGTCCGGGGTCCGGCTACCGTCCCCACAACGAGCAGTACTTC	CASSPGSGYRPHNEQYF
TRBD2	NA	TRBJ2-1	16	TRBV5-1	TGCGCCAGCAGCTTGGAGGGCGGGAGGGCCACGTATGAGCAGTTCTTC	CASSLEGGRATYEQFF
TRBD1	NA	TRBJ2-1	14	TRBV7-2	TGTGCCAGCAGCTTAGCCGGGACAGTCAGTGAGCAGTTCTTC	CASSLAGTVSEQFF
NA	NA	TRBJ2-7	12	TRBV18	TGTGCCAGCTCAGCAGAGGGAATCGAGCAGTACTTC	CASSAEGIEQYF
TRBD1	NA	TRBJ1-5	17	TRBV6-2/TRBV6-3	TGTGCCAGCAGTTACACCCCTGACAGGGCAAGCAATCAGCCCCAGCATTTT	CASSYTPDRASNQPQHF
NA	NA	TRBJ2-7	11	TRBV7-9	TGTGCCAGCAGCCCTCCAGGCCCCCAGTACTTC	CASSPPGPQYF
TRBD2	NA	TRBJ2-2	15	TRBV7-9	TGTGCCAGCAGCTTACCGGGAGGAAGGACCGGGGAGCTGTTTTTT	CASSLPGGRTGELFF
NA	NA	TRBJ1-5	16	TRBV7-8	TGTGCCAGCAGCTCGAACCCTACAGTTAGCAATCAGCCCCAGCATTTT	CASSSNPTVSNQPQHF
NA	NA	TRBJ2-7	13	TRBV5-4	TGTGCCAGCAGCTTATCCAGTTCCTACGAGCAGTACTTC	CASSLSSSYEQYF
NA	NA	TRBJ1-1	16	TRBV9	TGTGCCAGCAGCCCCGCTTCGTCTCGGAGGGGCACTGAAGCTTTCTTT	CASSPASSRRGTEAFF
NA	once	TRBJ2-7	13	TRBV27	TGTGCCAGCAGTTTAGAGGCCCTTGGAGAGCAGTACTTC	CASSLEALGEQYF
NA	NA	TRBJ2-5	14	TRBV6-5	TGTGCCAGCAGTCCACGACAGGATCAAGAGACCCAGTACTTC	CASSPRQDQETQYF
NA	NA	TRBJ1-1	11	TRBV28	TGTGCCAGCACAGGGAACACTGAAGCTTTCTTT	CASTGNTEAFF
NA	NA	TRBJ1-5	13	TRBV19	TGTGCCAGTGGTGGTGGGGGGAATCAGCCCCAGCATTTT	CASGGGGNQPQHF
TRBD1	NA	TRBJ2-1	15	TRBV24-1	TGTGCCACCAGTGATACCGGGACAGGGGGCAGGGAGCAGTTCTTC	CATSDTGTGGREQFF
NA	few	TRBJ1-3	15	TRBV5-4	TGTGCCAGCAGCTTGGACGGGGGGTCTGGAAACACCATATATTTT	CASSLDGGSGNTIYF
NA	NA	TRBJ2-3	14	TRBV6-5	TGTGCCAGCAGGGACATCCTAGGCACAGATACGCAGTATTTT	CASRDILGTDTQYF